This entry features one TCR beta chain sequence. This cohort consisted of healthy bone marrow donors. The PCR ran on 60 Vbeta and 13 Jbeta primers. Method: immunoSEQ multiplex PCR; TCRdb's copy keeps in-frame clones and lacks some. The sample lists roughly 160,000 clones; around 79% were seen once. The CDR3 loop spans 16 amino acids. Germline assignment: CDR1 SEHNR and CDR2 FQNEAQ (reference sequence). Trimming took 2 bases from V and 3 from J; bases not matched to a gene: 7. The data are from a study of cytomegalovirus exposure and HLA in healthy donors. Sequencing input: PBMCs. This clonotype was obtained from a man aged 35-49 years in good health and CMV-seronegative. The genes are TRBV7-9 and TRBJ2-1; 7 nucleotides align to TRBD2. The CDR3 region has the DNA TGTGCCAGCAGCTTACAATCGGGACTACGCTACAATGAGCAGTTCTTC. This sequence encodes CASSLQSGLRYNEQFF.